Included here is one T cell receptor (beta chain) sequence, with context. Its antigen is unidentified. The study recruited healthy Caucasian donors from Russia who were aged roughly 6 to 95. This entry is derived from a study of blood T cells in healthy people across ages. Background on the study: With template switching, about one barcoded beta molecule was captured per two T cells.

With V trimmed by 10 bases and J by 13 bases, 18 bases remained unmatched. This CDR3 comprises 14 residues. Study-level results: No one knew whether donors had CMV, which possibly confounded expanded clonotype changes.

For the second PCR, which ran for roughly 6 to 11 cycles, a sample-barcoded 5' primer and a J-beta primer mix were used. A minimum of 3 million CDR3-containing paired-end reads was obtained for each sample. Each CDR3 protein gets one entry after TCRdb re-called the 5' RACE reads with MiXCR. The table records 1 million to 1.2 million distinct CDR3 sequences, roughly two fifths of them present only once. The gene calls are TRBV12-3 or TRBV12-4 and TRBJ2-4; TRBD2 matches 8 bases. The specimen sequenced was blood. The origin of this receptor is a man aged 18 to 29 in good health. CDR3 sequence reads: CATGRGAHYNEQYF. CDR3 coding DNA: TGTGCCACCGGGAGGGGTGCTCACTACAATGAGCAGTACTTC.